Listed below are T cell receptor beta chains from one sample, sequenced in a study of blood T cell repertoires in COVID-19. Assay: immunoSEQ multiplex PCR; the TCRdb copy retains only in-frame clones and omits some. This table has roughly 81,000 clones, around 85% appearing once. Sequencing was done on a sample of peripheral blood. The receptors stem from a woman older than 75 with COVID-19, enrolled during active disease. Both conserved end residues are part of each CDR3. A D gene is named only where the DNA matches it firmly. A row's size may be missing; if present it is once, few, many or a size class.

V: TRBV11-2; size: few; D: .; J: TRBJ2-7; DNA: TGTGCCAGCAGCTTACCCGGGTTCGGCGAGCAGTACTTC; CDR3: CASSLPGFGEQYF
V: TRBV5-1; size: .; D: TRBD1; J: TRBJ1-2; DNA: TGCGCCAGCAGCTCAGACAGGGGCCTCTATGGCTACACCTTC; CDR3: CASSSDRGLYGYTF
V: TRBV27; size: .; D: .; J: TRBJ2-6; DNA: TGTGCCAGCAGTCCCCCTCCTGGGGCCAACGTCCTGACTTTC; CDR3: CASSPPPGANVLTF
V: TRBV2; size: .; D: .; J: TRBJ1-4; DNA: TGTGCCAGTGGAGGTATTATCGGTGGAAAACTGTTTTTT; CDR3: CASGGIIGGKLFF
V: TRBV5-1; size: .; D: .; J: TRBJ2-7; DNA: TGCGCCAGCAGCTTGTCCGCCGACACGACCTACGAGCAGTACTTC; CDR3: CASSLSADTTYEQYF
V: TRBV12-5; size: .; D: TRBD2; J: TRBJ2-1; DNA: TGTGCTAGTGGTTTTGAAGCGGGAGGGCTTGAGCAGTTCTTC; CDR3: CASGFEAGGLEQFF
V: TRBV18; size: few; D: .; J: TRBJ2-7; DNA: TGTGCCAGCTCAACCGAGCAGGGGCCCTACGAGCAGTACTTC; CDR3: CASSTEQGPYEQYF
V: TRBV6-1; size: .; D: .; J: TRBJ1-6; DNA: TGTGCCAGCAGTGAACTTTCTCCCTATAATTCACCCCTCCACTTT; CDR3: CASSELSPYNSPLHF
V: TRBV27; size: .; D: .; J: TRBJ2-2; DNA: TGTGCCAGCAGTTTCGGTCCCGGGGAGCTGTTTTTT; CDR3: CASSFGPGELFF
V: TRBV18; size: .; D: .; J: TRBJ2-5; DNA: TGTGCCAGCTCACCACCGCCAGGGTTGGAGACCCAGTACTTC; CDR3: CASSPPPGLETQYF